The 4 T cell receptor beta chains given below trace back to one sample, sequenced in a study of blood T cell repertoires in COVID-19. TCRdb's table, derived via immunoSEQ multiplex PCR, lists solely in-frame clones and lacks some. The sample comprises around 20,000 clones, roughly 91% of which are singletons, and 7.2% rests with the top ten. Specimen: peripheral blood. All receptors come from a human donor in a cohort sampled during active COVID-19.

This clone was seen only once. The chain recombines TRBV6-1 with TRBJ1-3; D is possibly TRBD1 (6 bases). V was pared by 0 bases and J by 0 bases, with 9 bases between. The CDR3 sequence is 16 residues long. Germline values: CDR1 MNHNS, CDR2 SASEGT. The DNA for the CDR3 is TGTGCCAGCAGTGAAGCCGACAGGCACTCTGGAAACACCATATATTTT. Amino acids: CASSEADRHSGNTIYF.

This chain links TRBV3-1 (or the pseudogene TRBV3-2) with TRBJ2-1; D call uncertain. Trimming pared 1 base from V and 0 bases from J, leaving 10 bases between. The CDR3 covers 16 residues. Germline loops: CDR1 LGHDT, CDR2 YNNKEL (reference sequence). DNA of the CDR3: TGTGCCAGCAGCCAAGTCCCAGAACGCTCCTACAATGAGCAGTTCTTC. Translated: CASSQVPERSYNEQFF.

The chain couples TRBV7-9 to TRBJ1-5, with 8 bases that match TRBD1. The CDR3 is made up of 15 amino acids. Germline V gene sequence: CDR1 SEHNR, CDR2 FQNEAQ (reference sequence). V was pared by 5 bases and J by 7 bases, with 10 bases of the junction left unmatched. The CDR3 spells CASSLGAGGAQPQHF. The CDR3 nucleotides are TGTGCCAGCAGCCTGGGGGCAGGGGGCGCCCAGCCCCAGCATTTT.

The chain has TRBV12-2 and TRBJ2-5; the D call TRBD2 from the table was never checked on the DNA. TRBV12-2 is termed a pseudogene. CDR3 size: 14 residues. The CDR3 sequence: CASRLGLAGETQYF. For the CDR3, the DNA is TGTGCAAGTCGACTCGGACTAGCGGGGGAGACCCAGTACTTC.